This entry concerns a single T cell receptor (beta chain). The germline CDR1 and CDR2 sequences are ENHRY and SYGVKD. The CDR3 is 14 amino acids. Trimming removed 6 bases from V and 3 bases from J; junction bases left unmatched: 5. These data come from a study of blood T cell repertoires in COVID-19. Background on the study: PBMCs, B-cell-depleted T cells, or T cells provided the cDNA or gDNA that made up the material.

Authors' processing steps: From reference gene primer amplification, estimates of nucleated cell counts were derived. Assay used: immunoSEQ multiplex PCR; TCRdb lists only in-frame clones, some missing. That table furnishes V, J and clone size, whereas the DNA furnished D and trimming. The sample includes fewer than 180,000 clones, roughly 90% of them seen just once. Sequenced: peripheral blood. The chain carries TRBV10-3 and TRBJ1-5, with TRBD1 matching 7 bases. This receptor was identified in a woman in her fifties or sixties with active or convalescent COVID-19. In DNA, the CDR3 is TGTGCCATCAGGGAAACAGGGGTCAATCAGCCCCAGCATTTT. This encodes CAIRETGVNQPQHF.